Listed here are 11 T cell receptor beta chains from one sample, sequenced in a study of brain metastases from non-small cell lung cancer. Clones were sequenced by immunoSEQ multiplex PCR, and TCRdb holds only the in-frame ones, with some missing. The data hold 4,000 to 5,000 clones, with 60% to 85% observed a single time. Sequencing was done on a sample of primary lung tumor tissue. These receptors were taken from a donor aged 40 or older with non-small cell lung cancer.

This clone has a handful of counts. V is TRBV24-1 and J is TRBJ2-5, with a weak D call TRBD2 (5 bases). Trimming removed 1 base at V and 4 bases at J, with 9 bases between. This CDR3 is 14 amino acids long. CDR1 and CDR2 (germline): KGHDR, SFDVKD. In DNA, the CDR3 is TGTGCCACCAGTGATTTCGGGGTAGGAGAGACCCAGTACTTC. Translation: CATSDFGVGETQYF.

V and J are TRBV27 and TRBJ1-1; D gene uncertain. The ends were cut back, 1 base at V and 3 bases at J, with 9 bases in the middle. The CDR3 contains 14 residues. Germline CDR1 is MNHEY and CDR2 is SMNVEV (reference sequence). CDR3 sequence reads: CASSLLGRYTEAFF. CDR3 in DNA: TGTGCCAGCAGTTTATTAGGACGATACACTGAAGCTTTCTTT.

The J gene is TRBJ1-1, the V gene TRBV24-1; D is unresolved. V lost 8 bases to trimming and J lost 10 bases, with 10 bases between them. From germline, CDR1 is KGHDR and CDR2 SFDVKD. There are 10 residues in the CDR3. CDR3 in amino acids: CATTREIAFF. The CDR3 DNA reads as TGTGCCACCACCCGGGAAATAGCTTTCTTT.

The chain recombines TRBV9 with TRBJ1-3; D possibly corresponds to TRBD1 (6 bases). Germline assignment: CDR1 SGDLS and CDR2 YYNGEE. V was trimmed by 3 bases and J by 2 bases, leaving 15 bases between them. CDR3 size: 16 residues. CDR3 bases: TGTGCCAGCAGCGCCGTACAGGGAGGGACTGGAAACACCATATATTTT. Amino acid sequence: CASSAVQGGTGNTIYF.

The chain is built from TRBV2 and TRBJ1-4; D unclear. V lost 7 bases to trimming and J lost 5 bases, with 11 bases between them. Per germline, CDR1 SNHLY and CDR2 FYNNEI. This CDR3 is 13 amino acids long. CDR3 nucleotide sequence: TGTGCCAGCAAACGACGGGGAAATGAAAAACTGTTTTTT. Protein sequence: CASKRRGNEKLFF.

The rearrangement links TRBV4-2 to TRBJ2-5; D assignment may be TRBD1 or TRBD2 (6 bases each). This CDR3 contains 14 residues. Deletions cut 4 bases from V and 4 bases from J, with 13 bases between. Germline values: CDR1 LGHNA, CDR2 YNFKEQ. CDR3 residues: CASSLGGEGETQYF. The CDR3 region has the DNA TGTGCCAGCAGCCTGGGGGGCGAGGGAGAGACCCAGTACTTC.

The gene calls are TRBV21-1 and TRBJ2-7; the table's D gene call, TRBD1, was not cross checked with the DNA. TRBV21-1 is shown as a pseudogene. This CDR3 is built from 15 residues. In DNA, the CDR3 is TGTGCCAGCAGCAAAGCCGGGCCCAGGGACTACGAGCAGTACGTC. Its protein product is CASSKAGPRDYEQYV.

This clone showed up just a few times. V gene TRBV5-1 combines with J gene TRBJ2-7, with D perhaps matching TRBD1 or TRBD2 (5 bases each). From germline, CDR1 is SGHRS and CDR2 YFSETQ. This CDR3 spans 15 amino acids. V lost 3 bases to trimming and J lost 2 bases, with 15 bases between them. CDR3 in amino acids: CASSSTGLGAYEQYF. The CDR3, as DNA: TGCGCCAGCAGCTCCACCGGGCTGGGGGCCTACGAGCAGTACTTC.

The chain has TRBV29-1 and TRBJ1-2; TRBD1 aligns across 7 bases. Germline CDR1 and CDR2: SQVTM and ANQGSEA. V gave up 5 bases and J gave up 2 bases; unmatched junction bases: 2. The CDR3 loop spans 12 amino acids. In DNA, the CDR3 is TGCAGCGTTTGGGGACAGAACTATGGCTACACCTTC. Residues: CSVWGQNYGYTF.

V and J are TRBV23-1 and TRBJ1-4; 8 bases align to TRBD1. TRBV23-1 counts as an open reading frame of uncertain function. V was clipped by 3 bases and J by 2 bases; unmatched bases: 5. CDR3 length: 16 residues. CDR3 sequence: CASSQVQGATNEKLFF. The CDR3 DNA is TGCGCCAGCAGTCAGGTCCAGGGGGCCACTAATGAAAAACTGTTTTTT.

Worth noting for this clone: At one boundary the junction diverges from the germline segment, which might be a read error. CDR3 sequence (DNA): TGTGCCAGCAGCCAATGGACAGGGAGAGGAGAATCACCCTTCCACTTT. Protein product: CASSQWTGRGESPFHF. The V gene is TRBV3-1 (or the pseudogene TRBV3-2), the J gene TRBJ1-6; 8 bases are shared with TRBD1. The CDR3 consists of 16 residues. The germline gives CDR1 LGHDT, CDR2 YNNKEL (reference sequence).